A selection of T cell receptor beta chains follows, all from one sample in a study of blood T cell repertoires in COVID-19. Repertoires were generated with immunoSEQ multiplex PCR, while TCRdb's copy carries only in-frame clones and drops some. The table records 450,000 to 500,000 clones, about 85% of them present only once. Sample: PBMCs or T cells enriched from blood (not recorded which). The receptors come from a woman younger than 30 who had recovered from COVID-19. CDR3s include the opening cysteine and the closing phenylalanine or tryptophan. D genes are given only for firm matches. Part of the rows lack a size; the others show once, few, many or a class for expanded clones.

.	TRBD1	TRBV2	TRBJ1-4	TGTGCCAGCAGTGCCGGGACAGAGAATGAAAAACTGTTTTTT	CASSAGTENEKLFF
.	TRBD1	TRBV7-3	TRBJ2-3	TGTGCCAGCAGCCACGGACAGGGGACAGATACGCAGTATTTT	CASSHGQGTDTQYF
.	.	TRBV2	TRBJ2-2	TGTGCCAGCAGTGAGGCAGGGGCAAACACCGGGGAGCTGTTTTTT	CASSEAGANTGELFF
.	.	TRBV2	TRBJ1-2	TGTGCCAGCAGTTTGAATGGGGGGGGGCGAAGCTATGGCTACACCTTC	CASSLNGGGRSYGYTF
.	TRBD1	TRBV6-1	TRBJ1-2	TGTGCCAGCAGTGACAGGGGGGAGGATGGCTACACCTTC	CASSDRGEDGYTF
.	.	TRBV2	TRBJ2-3	TGTGCCAGCAGTGAAGGAGGGGAGGGCACAGATACGCAGTATTTT	CASSEGGEGTDTQYF
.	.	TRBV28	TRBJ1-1	TGTGCCAGCACCTGGGGGAGGGATTTAGCTTTCTTT	CASTWGRDLAFF
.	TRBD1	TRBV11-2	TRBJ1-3	TGTGCCAGCGGGCAAGGGGGACAGGGCTCTGGAAACACCATATATTTT	CASGQGGQGSGNTIYF
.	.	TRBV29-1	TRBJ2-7	TGCAGCGTTGAAGAGGCAGGGAGGCTGACCTACGAGCAGTACTTC	CSVEEAGRLTYEQYF
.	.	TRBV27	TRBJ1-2	TGTGCCTCAGCCGACTACTATGGCTACACCTTC	CASADYYGYTF
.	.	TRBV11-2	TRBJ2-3	TGTGCCAGCAGCTTATTGGGGCAGGGTAAGGGTACGCAGTATTTT	CASSLLGQGKGTQYF
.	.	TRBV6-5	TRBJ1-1	TGTGCCAGCAGTTTAAAGAGGAACACTGAAGCTTTCTTT	CASSLKRNTEAFF
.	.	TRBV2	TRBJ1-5	TGTGCCAGCAGTGGCAGGGGAACGGATCAGCCCCAGCATTTT	CASSGRGTDQPQHF
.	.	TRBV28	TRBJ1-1	TGTGCCAGCAGTCCGGGACGGGCAGGGGATGAAGCTTTCTTT	CASSPGRAGDEAFF
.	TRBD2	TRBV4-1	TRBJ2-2	TGCGCCAGCAGCCCAAGGGAGGGCTCCGGGGAGCTGTTTTTT	CASSPREGSGELFF
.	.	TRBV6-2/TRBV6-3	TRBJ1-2	TGTGCCAGCAGTTATCGGCCACTTACAGGATACTATGGCTACACCTTC	CASSYRPLTGYYGYTF
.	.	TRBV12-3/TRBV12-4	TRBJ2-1	TGTGTCACCCAAACTAGCTCTTACAATGAGCAGTTCTTC	CVTQTSSYNEQFF
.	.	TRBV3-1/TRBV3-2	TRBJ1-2	TGTGCCAGCAGCTTCGGACAAAGTCTTAACTATGGCTACACCTTC	CASSFGQSLNYGYTF
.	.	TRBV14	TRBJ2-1	TGTGCCAGCAGCCAAGATCCCGTTGAGTACAATGAGCAGTTCTTC	CASSQDPVEYNEQFF
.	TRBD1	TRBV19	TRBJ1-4	TGTGCCAGTAGTATGAGGCAGGGGGCCACTAATGAAAAACTGTTTTTT	CASSMRQGATNEKLFF
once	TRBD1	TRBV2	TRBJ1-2	TGTGCCAGCAGTGAAGGGCCCAGGGGGCAATTGGGCTACACCTTC	CASSEGPRGQLGYTF
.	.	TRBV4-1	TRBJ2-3	TGCGCCAGCAGCCAGGGCCCCTGGCCTAGCACAGATACGCAGTATTTT	CASSQGPWPSTDTQYF
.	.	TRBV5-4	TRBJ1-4	TGTGCCAGCAGCTCCGGGGGGCGGACTAATGAAAAACTGTTTTTT	CASSSGGRTNEKLFF
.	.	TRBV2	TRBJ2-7	TGTGCCAGCAGTGGTTCAGGGGAGCAGTACTTC	CASSGSGEQYF
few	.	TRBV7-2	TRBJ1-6	TGTGCCAGCAGCTTAGGTGCAGAGGCCAGAAGTCCCCTCCACTTT	CASSLGAEARSPLHF
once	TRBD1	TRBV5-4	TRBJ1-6	TGTGCCAGCAGCCCACAGGGGGCGCTTTCTAATTCACCCCTCCACTTT	CASSPQGALSNSPLHF
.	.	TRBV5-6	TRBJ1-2	TGTGCCAGCAGCTTGCTCAACAGGGCTAACTATGGCTACACCTTC	CASSLLNRANYGYTF
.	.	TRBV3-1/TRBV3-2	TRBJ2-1	TGTGCCAGCAGTCGGACTACACATGAGCAGTTCTTC	CASSRTTHEQFF
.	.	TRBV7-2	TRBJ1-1	TGTGCCAGCAGCTTCTACCAGGGGTTGGGGAACACTGAAGCTTTCTTT	CASSFYQGLGNTEAFF
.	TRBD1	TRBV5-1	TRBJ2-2	TGCGCCAGCAGCTCAACATTGGACAGGGAGGCCGGGGAGCTGTTTTTT	CASSSTLDREAGELFF
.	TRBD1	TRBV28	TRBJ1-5	TGTGCCAGCACCGACAGGGGCGTCCTTCGAAGCAATCAGCCCCAGCATTTT	CASTDRGVLRSNQPQHF
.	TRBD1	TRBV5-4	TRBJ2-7	TGTGCCAGCAGCTCCACGGGACAGGGTAGCTACGAGCAGTACTTC	CASSSTGQGSYEQYF
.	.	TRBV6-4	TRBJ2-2	TGTGCCAGCTTGGGCTCAGAAACCACCGGGGAGCTGTTTTTT	CASLGSETTGELFF
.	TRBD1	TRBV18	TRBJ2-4	TGTGCCAGCTCACCAATCGCCGGGACAGGGGACAACATTCAGTACTTC	CASSPIAGTGDNIQYF
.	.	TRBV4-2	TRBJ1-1	TGTGCCAGCAGCCTAACCGTCGGATGGGCCGGGACAAGAGTTGGGAACACTGAAGCTTTCTTT	CASSLTVGWAGTRVGNTEAFF
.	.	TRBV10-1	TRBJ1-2	TGCGCCAGCAGTGAGTCCAGGGAGGAGGGCTACACCTTC	CASSESREEGYTF
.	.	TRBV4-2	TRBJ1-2	TGTGCCAGCAGCCAAGATCGCTCGGTCCGTGGCTACACCTTC	CASSQDRSVRGYTF
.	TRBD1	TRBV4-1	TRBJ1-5	TGCGCCAGCAGCCACCCCGACAGGGACGGCAATCAGCCCCAGCATTTT	CASSHPDRDGNQPQHF